This passage covers 26 T cell receptor beta chains from one sample sequenced in a study of control samples from healthy donors and cancer patients. The assay was immunoSEQ multiplex PCR, and TCRdb's table has in-frame clones only and misses some. The sample includes around 130,000 clones, under 95% of them seen just once. The material sequenced was PBMCs. The receptor set was obtained from a middle-aged man with head and neck cancer.

This chain connects TRBV12-3 or TRBV12-4 to TRBJ2-7, with D perhaps matching TRBD1 (6 bases). This CDR3 comprises 12 residues. V dropped 7 bases and J dropped 3 bases, with 10 bases sitting between them. For the CDR3, the DNA is TGTGCCAGCACCCAACAGGGCTACGAGCAGTACTTC. Translated, it gives CASTQQGYEQYF.

V is TRBV15 and J is TRBJ1-5; perhaps TRBD1 as D (5 bases). This CDR3 has 13 amino acids. With 1 base removed from V and 7 bases from J, the gap between germline ends came to 8 bases. The germline V gene has CDR1 LNHNV and CDR2 YYDKDF (reference sequence). CDR3 protein: CATSRVRGQPQHF. As DNA, the CDR3 is TGTGCCACCAGCAGAGTTAGGGGCCAGCCCCAGCATTTT.

This clone was counted a few times. The CDR3 sequence: CASSQGSQGGYTF. Written as DNA, the CDR3 is TGTGCCAGCAGCCAAGGAAGCCAGGGTGGCTACACCTTC. The chain combines TRBV3-1 (or the pseudogene TRBV3-2) with TRBJ1-2, with TRBD1 as a possible D gene (5 bases). Trimming took 1 base from V and 7 from J, leaving 10 bases between them. This CDR3 region has 13 residues. Germline CDR1 reads LGHDT; CDR2 reads YNNKEL (reference sequence).

The rearrangement uses TRBV30 and TRBJ1-2, with unresolved D. Germline-derived CDR1 and CDR2 are GTSNPN and SVGIG (reference sequence). V was clipped by 0 bases and J by 4 bases, with 6 bases between them. This CDR3 is built from 12 residues. The CDR3 reads CAWSVNSYGYTF. The CDR3, as DNA: TGTGCCTGGAGTGTAAACAGCTATGGCTACACCTTC. Filled out from reference TRBV30 and TRBJ1-2, the complete variable domain reads SQTIHQWPATLVQPVGSPLSLECTVEGTSNPNLYWYRQAAGRGLQLLFYSVGIGQISSEVPQNLSASRPQDRQFILSSKKLLLSDSGFYLCAWSVNSYGYTFGSGTRLTVV.

This chain uses TRBV13 with TRBJ2-7; 12 bases are shared with TRBD1. The CDR3 consists of 16 residues. V lost 3 bases to trimming and J lost 7 bases; unmatched junction nucleotides: 10. Looked up from germline, CDR1 is PRHDT and CDR2 is FYEKMQ (reference sequence). The CDR3 coding sequence is TGTGCCAGCAGCTTGCGACCGGGACAGGGGGCAAGAGAGCAGTACTTC. This codes for CASSLRPGQGAREQYF.

The chain carries TRBV6-5 and TRBJ1-1; possible D gene TRBD1, 5 bases. Germline CDR1 reads MNHEY; CDR2 reads SVGAGI. The V end was cut by 7 bases, the J end by 1 base, with 13 bases between. The CDR3 loop spans 14 amino acids. The CDR3 region has the DNA TGTGCCAGCACCCCCGGGACGGGGAACACTGAAGCTTTCTTT. Its protein product is CASTPGTGNTEAFF.

The chain uses TRBV13 and TRBJ2-1, with D possibly TRBD2 on 7 matching bases. Germline CDR1 PRHDT, CDR2 FYEKMQ (reference sequence). V lost 4 bases, J lost 2 bases, and 24 bases lay in between. CDR3 size: 19 residues. CDR3 sequence reads: CASSSTSLTGGHPYNEQFF. The CDR3 DNA follows: TGTGCCAGCAGCTCAACCTCTTTAACGGGGGGACACCCCTACAATGAGCAGTTCTTC. The full variable domain, its missing parts supplied by reference TRBV13 and TRBJ2-1, is AAGVIQSPRHLIKEKRETATLKCYPIPRHDTVYWYQQGPGQDPQFLISFYEKMQSDKGSIPDRFSAQQFSDYHSELNMSSLELGDSALYFCASSSTSLTGGHPYNEQFFGPGTRLTVL.

This clone was picked up a small number of times. This chain links TRBV14 with TRBJ2-3; 7 nucleotides agree with TRBD2. In germline, CDR1 is SGHDN, CDR2 FVKESK. J was trimmed by 4 bases and V by 7 bases; bases with no gene match: 11. This CDR3 has 15 residues. CDR3 sequence reads: CASNHGLDGPDTQYF. Written as DNA, the CDR3 is TGTGCCAGCAATCACGGACTAGATGGCCCAGATACGCAGTATTTT.

The V and J genes are TRBV5-5 and TRBJ2-7; TRBD1 agrees at 7 bases. Germline trimming cut 0 bases from V and 0 bases from J; bases unmatched to any gene: 6. This CDR3 region has 16 residues. The germline CDR1 and CDR2 sequences are SGHKS and YYEKEE (reference sequence). DNA of the CDR3: TGTGCCAGCAGCTTGGTTTCAGGGGGAAGCTCCTACGAGCAGTACTTC. This sequence encodes CASSLVSGGSSYEQYF.

CDR3 sequence reads: CASSQGYQDAYEQYF. The CDR3 DNA follows: TGCGCCAGCAGCCAAGGTTACCAGGACGCCTACGAGCAGTACTTC. The J gene is TRBJ2-7, the V gene TRBV4-1, with D uncertain. Trimming removed 1 base at V and 2 bases at J, with 12 bases between. CDR1 and CDR2 from the germline V gene are MGHRA and YSYEKL. CDR3 length: 15 amino acids.

This chain uses TRBV11-2 with TRBJ2-5; 9 bases map to TRBD2. The CDR3 contains 16 residues. J gave up 5 bases and V 1 base, and 8 bases lay outside the gene matches. The V gene's germline CDR1 is SGHAT and CDR2 FQNNGV. CDR3 loop: CASSLVGAGGLETQYF. Written as DNA, the CDR3 is TGTGCCAGCAGCTTAGTAGGAGCGGGGGGCCTGGAGACCCAGTACTTC. Full variable domain (outside the CDR3, taken from reference TRBV11-2 and TRBJ2-5): EAGVAQSPRYKIIEKRQSVAFWCNPISGHATLYWYQQILGQGPKLLIQFQNNGVVDDSQLPKDRFSAERLKGVDSTLKIQPAKLEDSAVYLCASSLVGAGGLETQYFGPGTRLLVL.

This clone was counted a single time. The chain couples TRBV6-5 to TRBJ1-1; 12 nucleotides agree with TRBD1. Per the germline V gene, CDR1 is MNHEY and CDR2 is SVGAGI. The CDR3 loop spans 15 amino acids. Trimming took 6 bases from V and 9 from J; bases not matched to a gene: 11. The CDR3 DNA sequence: TGTGCCAGCAGCAATGAGGGACAGGGGGCGCGGAAAGCTTTCTTT. Amino acid sequence: CASSNEGQGARKAFF.

The rearrangement uses TRBV5-4 and TRBJ2-7; D may be TRBD1 (6 bases). V was cut by 5 bases and J by 7 bases, with 16 bases left in between. Germline-derived CDR1 and CDR2 are SGHNT and YYREEE (reference sequence). This CDR3 is 13 amino acids long. The CDR3 loop is CASRQGTRGEQYF. In nucleotides, the CDR3 is TGTGCCAGCAGGCAGGGGACAAGGGGTGAGCAGTACTTC.

This clone appeared once. The J gene is TRBJ2-3, the V gene TRBV9; TRBD1 agrees at 8 bases. The CDR3 consists of 16 residues. Germline V gives CDR1 SGDLS, CDR2 YYNGEE. The V gene end was trimmed by 0 bases and the J gene end by 1 base; junction bases not matched to a gene: 4. In DNA form, the CDR3 reads TGTGCCAGCAGCGTAGGACAGGGGAAAGGCACAGATACGCAGTATTTT. Translated, it gives CASSVGQGKGTDTQYF.

The gene calls are TRBV12-3 or TRBV12-4 and TRBJ1-2; D perhaps matches TRBD1 (5 bases). The V gene lost 6 bases and the J gene lost 2 bases, with 10 bases spanning the gap. The CDR3 contains 13 residues. The CDR3 sequence: CASSPRTNYGYTF. CDR3 DNA sequence: TGTGCCAGCAGCCCCCGGACAAACTATGGCTACACCTTC.

V usage is TRBV19 and J usage is TRBJ2-4; TRBD1 matches 8 bases. This CDR3 is 16 amino acids long. The V segment lost 3 bases and the J segment 6 bases; nucleotides outside the gene matches: 10. Germline V lookup: CDR1 LNHDA, CDR2 SQIVND (reference sequence). CDR3: CASSIQGALGINIQYF. The CDR3 nucleotides read TGTGCCAGTAGTATTCAGGGGGCCTTGGGCATAAACATTCAGTACTTC. The variable domain in full, with the rest retrieved from reference TRBV19 and TRBJ2-4, is DGGITQSPKYLFRKEGQNVTLSCEQNLNHDAMYWYRQDPGQGLRLIYYSQIVNDFQKGDIAEGYSVSREKKESFPLTVTSAQKNPTAFYLCASSIQGALGINIQYFGAGTRLSVL.

The CDR3 here is CASSGGLDEQYF. CDR3 DNA sequence: TGTGCCAGCTCAGGGGGCTTAGACGAGCAGTACTTC. This chain uses TRBV6-6 with TRBJ2-7, with 8 bases aligning to TRBD1. V lost 8 bases, J lost 5 bases, and 5 bases stayed unmatched. From germline, CDR1 is MNHNY and CDR2 SVGAGI (reference sequence). The CDR3 has 12 residues.

The chain employs TRBV6-5 and TRBJ2-1, with 8 bases lining up with TRBD1. This CDR3 comprises 15 residues. The ends lost 2 bases at V and 12 bases at J; junction bases unmatched: 12. In germline, CDR1 is MNHEY, CDR2 SVGAGI. CDR3 sequence reads: CASSYPGTGGCWQFF. In nucleotides, the CDR3 is TGTGCCAGCAGTTACCCCGGGACAGGTGGGTGTTGGCAGTTCTTC.

The chain combines TRBV18 with TRBJ1-1; D unclear. The CDR3 consists of 14 residues. V was cut by 3 bases and J by 3 bases, with 11 bases left in between. Per the germline V gene, CDR1 is KGHSH and CDR2 is LQKENI. The CDR3 DNA is TGTGCCAGCTCACCTATTATCGGGTACACTGAAGCTTTCTTT. Protein: CASSPIIGYTEAFF.

The rearrangement joins TRBV12-5 to TRBJ2-7; D is unresolved. CDR1 is LGHNT, CDR2 FRNRAP, per germline. The V end lost 6 bases, the J end lost 2 bases, and 11 bases lay between the germline ends. The CDR3 is 13 amino acids. CDR3 DNA sequence: TGTGCTAGTGGCAAAGACCGAGCCTACGAGCAGTACTTC. This encodes CASGKDRAYEQYF.

This rearrangement joins TRBV12-3 or TRBV12-4 to TRBJ1-1; TRBD1 matches at 7 bases. There are 12 residues in the CDR3. Trimming cost V 6 bases and J 8 bases; bases outside gene matches: 6. The CDR3 loop reads CASSYGTVEAFF. CDR3 nucleotide sequence: TGTGCCAGCAGCTATGGGACAGTGGAAGCTTTCTTT.

This clone has only a few counts. This chain uses TRBV5-1 with TRBJ2-5, with D possibly being TRBD1 or TRBD2 (5 bases each). Germline CDR1 is SGHRS and CDR2 is YFSETQ. V was trimmed by 4 bases and J by 5 bases, leaving 9 bases between them. The CDR3 runs to 12 residues. The CDR3 DNA reads as TGCGCCAGCAGCCCGGGACCCGAGACCCAGTACTTC. As protein: CASSPGPETQYF.

This chain uses TRBV7-9 with TRBJ2-5; D remains unclear. Germline CDR1 reads SEHNR; CDR2 reads FQNEAQ (reference sequence). Trimming took off 5 bases at V and 5 bases at J, with 15 bases between the two ends. The CDR3 is made up of 14 amino acids. The CDR3 protein is CASSLPPESETQYF. CDR3 DNA sequence: TGTGCCAGCAGCCTCCCCCCAGAATCGGAGACCCAGTACTTC.

The rearrangement joins TRBV28 to TRBJ1-3, with D possibly being TRBD1 (6 bases). Germline CDR1 MDHEN, CDR2 SYDVKM. The CDR3 consists of 14 residues. Trimming left V 3 bases short and J 0 bases short, with 6 bases between. Here the CDR3 DNA reads TGTGCCAGCAGTTTGGGGGCCTCTGGAAACACCATATATTTT. The encoded protein is CASSLGASGNTIYF.

With respect to this clone: Other nucleotide sequences from this sample produce the same CDR3. The chain has TRBV5-1 and TRBJ2-2; D remains ambiguous. The V gene lost 4 bases and the J gene lost 2 bases, with 6 bases spanning the gap. From germline, CDR1 is SGHRS and CDR2 YFSETQ. The CDR3 covers 13 residues. Here the CDR3 DNA reads TGCGCCAGCAGCCCTGAAAACACCGGGGAGCTGTTTTTT. This codes for CASSPENTGELFF.

The V call is TRBV6-6, the J call TRBJ2-1, with D possibly TRBD2 on 5 matching bases. With 9 bases removed from V and 2 bases from J, the gap between germline ends came to 11 bases. There are 13 residues in the CDR3. The germline CDR1 and CDR2 sequences are MNHNY and SVGAGI (reference sequence). The CDR3 DNA reads TGTGCCAGTACCACGGGGACCTACAATGAGCAGTTCTTC. It encodes CASTTGTYNEQFF.